The rows below give T cell receptor beta chains drawn from one sample of a study of long-term antiretroviral therapy in people with HIV. Sequencing was performed with immunoSEQ multiplex PCR; in TCRdb, only in-frame clones are kept and a portion is missing. The repertoire holds 22,000 or so clones, with approximately 84% as singletons. Sequencing was performed on unsorted PBMCs, taken 0.5 years before starting antiretroviral therapy. The origin of the receptors is a man aged 40-55 years with HIV. CDR3s include the opening cysteine and the closing phenylalanine or tryptophan. The D gene is left open where the match is weak. Size is stated for part of the rows, as once, few or many counts, or as a class when the clone is expanded.

D	J	V	size	DNA	CDR3
.	TRBJ1-6	TRBV6-5	few	TGTGCCAGCAGTTACTCGAACGCTTCACCCCTCCACTTT	CASSYSNASPLHF
.	TRBJ1-1	TRBV28	.	TGTGCCAGCAGTCGATCGAAAGCTTTCTTT	CASSRSKAFF
.	TRBJ2-2	TRBV5-5	.	TGTGCCAGCAGCTTGGATAGGGTGACCGGGGAGCTGTTTTTT	CASSLDRVTGELFF
.	TRBJ1-5	TRBV14	.	TGTGCCAGCAGCCAATGGGATCGTGGCAGGGGTGATGAAAATAGCAATCAGCCCCAGCATTTT	CASSQWDRGRGDENSNQPQHF
.	TRBJ1-3	TRBV19	.	TGTGCCAGTAGCATCCGGGACACCTCTGGAAACACCATATATTTT	CASSIRDTSGNTIYF
.	TRBJ1-1	TRBV6-6	few	TGTGCCAGCAGTTACTCAGCGTCGCAGAACACTGAAGCTTTCTTT	CASSYSASQNTEAFF
.	TRBJ2-2	TRBV7-9	.	TGTGCCAGCAGCCTTCTGGCGGGCAGTGACACCGGGGAGCTGTTTTTT	CASSLLAGSDTGELFF
.	TRBJ2-2	TRBV11-2	.	TGTGCCAGCAGCCCTGACGGAACCGGGGAGCTGTTTTTT	CASSPDGTGELFF
.	TRBJ2-6	TRBV15	.	TGTGCCACCAGCAACAGACGCTCTGGGGCCAACGTCCTGACTTTC	CATSNRRSGANVLTF
.	TRBJ2-6	TRBV4-2	.	TGTGCCAGCAGCCAAGAAGGATACTCTGGGGCCAACGTCCTGACTTTC	CASSQEGYSGANVLTF
.	TRBJ2-7	TRBV28	.	TGTGCCAGCAGTCTATACTACGAGCAGTACTTC	CASSLYYEQYF
TRBD1	TRBJ2-2	TRBV5-1	few	TGCGCCAGCAGCCTCCTGGGACAGCGCACCGGGGAGCTGTTTTTT	CASSLLGQRTGELFF
.	TRBJ1-1	TRBV7-2	once	TGTGCCAGCAGCTTAGCCGTCCCGGGACCTGAAGCTTTCTTT	CASSLAVPGPEAFF
.	TRBJ2-7	TRBV7-2	.	TGTGCCAGCAGCTTAAACCGAGTCGGAGGCGGCGAGCAGTACTTC	CASSLNRVGGGEQYF
TRBD1	TRBJ1-1	TRBV27	.	TGTGCCAGCAGTCAGACAGGGGAGGCTGAAGCTTTCTTT	CASSQTGEAEAFF
TRBD2	TRBJ2-2	TRBV5-1	.	TGCGCCAGCCGGGAGGGGGAAGTAAGGACCGGGGAGCTGTTTTTT	CASREGEVRTGELFF
TRBD1	TRBJ2-3	TRBV11-1	.	TGTGCCAGCAGCCTGGACAGGGGAACAGATACGCAGTATTTT	CASSLDRGTDTQYF
TRBD1	TRBJ2-7	TRBV6-5	.	TGTGCCAGCAGTTACCTCGGGACAGGGGTCTACGAGCAGTACTTC	CASSYLGTGVYEQYF
.	TRBJ1-2	TRBV25-1	.	TGTGCCAGCAGTGAGTCCCCAGGGGCGAACTATGGCTACACCTTC	CASSESPGANYGYTF
TRBD2	TRBJ2-1	TRBV5-1	.	TGCGCCAGCAGCTTGGCTAGCGGGGGGCAGGGTGAGCAGTTCTTC	CASSLASGGQGEQFF
TRBD1	TRBJ2-2	TRBV5-1	.	TGCGCCAGCCGTTCCGGGACAGGGTACGGGGAGCTGTTTTTT	CASRSGTGYGELFF
TRBD1	TRBJ2-5	TRBV5-1	.	TGCGCCAGCAGCTTGAGAGACAGGGGGCTTTTGCGAGAGACCCAGTACTTC	CASSLRDRGLLRETQYF
TRBD1	TRBJ2-5	TRBV7-3	.	TGTGCCAGCAGCGCCGTCGGGACAGGGATTCGCGAGACCCAGTACTTC	CASSAVGTGIRETQYF
TRBD1	TRBJ1-1	TRBV5-1	.	TGCGCCAGCAGCTCCGGGACAGGGGGAACTGAAGCTTTCTTT	CASSSGTGGTEAFF
TRBD2	TRBJ2-5	TRBV27	.	TGTGCCAGCAGTTCTTCACCCGGGGGGGGTTTGGAGACCCAGTACTTC	CASSSSPGGGLETQYF
.	TRBJ1-1	TRBV7-3	.	TGTGCCAGCAGCTTATGGCAGAACACTGAAGCTTTCTTT	CASSLWQNTEAFF
.	TRBJ2-7	TRBV7-2	.	TGTGCCAGCAGTACAGCGAGCTCCTACGAGCAGTACTTC	CASSTASSYEQYF
.	TRBJ2-6	TRBV7-2	.	TGTGCCAGCAGAGCCGACGGCTCTGGGGCCAACGTCCTGACTTTC	CASRADGSGANVLTF
.	TRBJ2-5	TRBV5-8	.	TGTGCCAGCAGCTCCTGGACGCAGAGGGAGACCCAGTACTTC	CASSSWTQRETQYF
TRBD2	TRBJ2-1	TRBV6-6	few	TGTGCCAGCAGTTCCCTAGCGGCCCCGCGGAACAATGAGCAGTTCTTC	CASSSLAAPRNNEQFF
TRBD1	TRBJ2-7	TRBV5-5	.	TGTGCCAGCAGCCCAACAGGGGGAATCTCCTACGAGCAGTACTTC	CASSPTGGISYEQYF
TRBD1	TRBJ1-4	TRBV18	few	TGTGCCAGCTCACAGGGACAGGCTGAAAAACTGTTTTTT	CASSQGQAEKLFF
.	TRBJ1-5	TRBV19	.	TGTGCCAGTAGAGACCCGGGGAATGGCAATCAGCCCCAGCATTTT	CASRDPGNGNQPQHF
TRBD1	TRBJ1-5	TRBV28	.	TGTGCCAGCATCGGGACAGGGTATAGCAATCAGCCCCAGCATTTT	CASIGTGYSNQPQHF
.	TRBJ1-6	TRBV19	.	TGTGCCAGTAGTATAGGTTCGAGGAATTCACCCCTCCACTTT	CASSIGSRNSPLHF
TRBD1	TRBJ2-7	TRBV5-1	.	TGCGCCAGCGTGAGGGACAGGGGGCCCTACGAGCAGTACTTC	CASVRDRGPYEQYF
.	TRBJ2-2	TRBV14	once	TGTGCCAGCAGCCAAGTGGGTGGGTCGAGGGCCCTCCGCCGGGAGCTGTTTTTT	CASSQVGGSRALRRELFF
TRBD2	TRBJ2-7	TRBV11-2	.	TGTGCCAGCAGCTTAGGGGGGGGGAGCTCCTACGAGCAGTACTTC	CASSLGGGSSYEQYF
TRBD1	TRBJ1-1	TRBV7-9	.	TGTGCCAGCAGTTCCCGGACAGGGAACGCTGAAGCTTTCTTT	CASSSRTGNAEAFF
TRBD1	TRBJ1-2	TRBV7-9	.	TGTGCCAGCAGCTTAGAGACAGGGGCATTTGGCTACACCTTC	CASSLETGAFGYTF
.	TRBJ2-7	TRBV11-1	.	TGTGCCAGCAGCTCGGCTAACTACGAGCAGTACTTC	CASSSANYEQYF
.	TRBJ1-3	TRBV18	.	TGTGCCAGCTCACCAGGGGTCGAAGGAAACACCATATATTTT	CASSPGVEGNTIYF
TRBD1	TRBJ1-2	TRBV18	.	TGTGCCAGCTCACCCGGGACAGGGGGCTACTATGGCTACACCTTC	CASSPGTGGYYGYTF
.	TRBJ2-7	TRBV9	few	TGTGCCAGCAGCGTTGAAGTTCACCCCTACGAGCAGTACTTC	CASSVEVHPYEQYF
TRBD1	TRBJ1-2	TRBV29-1	.	TGCAGCGTTGAAAGGGACAGGGGAAACTATGGCTACACCTTC	CSVERDRGNYGYTF
TRBD1	TRBJ2-2	TRBV28	few	TGTGCCAGCAGGGACAGGGGACGGACCGGGGAGCTGTTTTTT	CASRDRGRTGELFF
TRBD1	TRBJ2-1	TRBV28	few	TGTGCCAGCAGTCCCCAGCCGGGACAGGGGAAAGATGAGCAGTTCTTC	CASSPQPGQGKDEQFF
.	TRBJ2-7	TRBV7-2	.	TGTGCCAGCAGCTTAGCCCCACTACAACCTTACGAGCAGTACTTC	CASSLAPLQPYEQYF
.	TRBJ2-1	TRBV5-1	.	TGCGCCAGCCGGGACGGACTCAATGAGCAGTTCTTC	CASRDGLNEQFF
.	TRBJ1-1	TRBV11-1	once	TGTGCCAGCAGCCTAAGTCCAGGGACGAACACTGAAGCTTTCTTT	CASSLSPGTNTEAFF
.	TRBJ1-1	TRBV19	.	TGTGCCAGCCTCCTTCACCCAGGGGACACTGAAGCTTTCTTT	CASLLHPGDTEAFF
.	TRBJ2-2	TRBV2	once	TGTGCCAGCAAGAGGAACACCGGGGAGCTGTTTTTT	CASKRNTGELFF
TRBD1	TRBJ1-2	TRBV10-3	.	TGTGCCATCAGTGGGGACAGGGGGCGCATCAACTATGGCTACACCTTC	CAISGDRGRINYGYTF
TRBD1	TRBJ2-2	TRBV7-9	.	TGTGCCAGCGGAGCCGGGACAGCGAACACCGGGGAGCTGTTTTTT	CASGAGTANTGELFF
.	TRBJ1-2	TRBV19	.	TGTGCCAGTAGTCTCGACTTTTCCGACCTATATGGCTACACCTTC	CASSLDFSDLYGYTF
.	TRBJ1-1	TRBV6-5	.	TGTGCCAGCAGTAAGACAAGGACTGAAGCTTTCTTT	CASSKTRTEAFF
TRBD1	TRBJ2-7	TRBV11-2	.	TGTGCCAGCAGCCGGACAGGGGGCGTCTCCTACGAGCAGTACTTC	CASSRTGGVSYEQYF
.	TRBJ1-5	TRBV19	.	TGTGCCAGTAGTTTAAAACTAGAGGGCAATCAGCCCCAGCATTTT	CASSLKLEGNQPQHF
TRBD1	TRBJ1-2	TRBV20-1	.	TGCAGTGCTCTGGACAGGTACGGCTACACCTTC	CSALDRYGYTF
TRBD1	TRBJ2-6	TRBV7-6	.	TGTGCCAGCAGCCTGGGACAGCCCTCTGGGGCCAACGTCCTGACTTTC	CASSLGQPSGANVLTF